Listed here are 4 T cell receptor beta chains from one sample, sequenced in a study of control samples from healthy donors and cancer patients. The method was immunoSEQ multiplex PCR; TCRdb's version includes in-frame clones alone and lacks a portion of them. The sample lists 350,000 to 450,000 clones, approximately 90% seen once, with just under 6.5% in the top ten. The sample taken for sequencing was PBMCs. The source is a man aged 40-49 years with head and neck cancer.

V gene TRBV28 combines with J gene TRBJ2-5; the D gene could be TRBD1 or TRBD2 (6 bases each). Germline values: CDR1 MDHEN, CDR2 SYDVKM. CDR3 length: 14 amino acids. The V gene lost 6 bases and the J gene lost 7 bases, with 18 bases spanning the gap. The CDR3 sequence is CASRPLRGDPTQYF. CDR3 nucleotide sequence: TGTGCCAGCAGACCCTTGAGGGGGGATCCGACCCAGTACTTC.

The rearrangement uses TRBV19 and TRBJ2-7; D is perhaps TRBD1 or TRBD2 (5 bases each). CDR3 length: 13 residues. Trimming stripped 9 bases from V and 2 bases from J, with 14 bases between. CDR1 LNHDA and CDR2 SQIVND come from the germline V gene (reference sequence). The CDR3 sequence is CASSGTYAYEQYF. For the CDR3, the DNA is TGTGCCAGCTCAGGGACGTATGCCTACGAGCAGTACTTC.

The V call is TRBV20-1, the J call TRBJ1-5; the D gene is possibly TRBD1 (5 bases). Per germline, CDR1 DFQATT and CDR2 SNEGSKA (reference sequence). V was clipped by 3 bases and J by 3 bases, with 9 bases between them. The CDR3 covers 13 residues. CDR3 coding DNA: TGCAGTGCTAGTTCGGGGCCCAATCAGCCCCAGCATTTT. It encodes CSASSGPNQPQHF.

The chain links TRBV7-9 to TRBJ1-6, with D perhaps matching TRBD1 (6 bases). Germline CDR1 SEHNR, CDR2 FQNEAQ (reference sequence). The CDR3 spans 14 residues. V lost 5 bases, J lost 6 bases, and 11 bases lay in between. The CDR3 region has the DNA TGTGCCAGCAGCGCGGGGGCGGGTAATTCACCCCTCCACTTT. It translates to CASSAGAGNSPLHF.